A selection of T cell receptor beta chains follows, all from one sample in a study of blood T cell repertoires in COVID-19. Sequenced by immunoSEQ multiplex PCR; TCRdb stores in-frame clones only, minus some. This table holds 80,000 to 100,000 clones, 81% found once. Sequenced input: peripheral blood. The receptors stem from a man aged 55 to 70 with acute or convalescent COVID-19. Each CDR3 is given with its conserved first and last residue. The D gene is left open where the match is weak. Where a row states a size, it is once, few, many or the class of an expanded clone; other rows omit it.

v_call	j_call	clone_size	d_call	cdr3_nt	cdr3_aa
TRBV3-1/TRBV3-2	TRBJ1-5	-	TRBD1	TGTGCCAGCAGCCTCGGGACAGTTAGCAATCAGCCCCAGCATTTT	CASSLGTVSNQPQHF
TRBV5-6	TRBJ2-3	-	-	TGTGCCAGCAGCTTGCAGGGCACAGATACGCAGTATTTT	CASSLQGTDTQYF
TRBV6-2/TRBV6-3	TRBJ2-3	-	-	TGTGCCAGCAGTTACTCCAACACAGATACGCAGTATTTT	CASSYSNTDTQYF
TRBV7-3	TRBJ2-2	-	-	TGTGCCAGCAGCTCCGTAACCGGGGAGCTGTTTTTT	CASSSVTGELFF
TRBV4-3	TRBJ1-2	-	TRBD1	TGCGCCAGCAGCCAAGATCATGCGACAGGGGGCGACTATGGCTACACCTTC	CASSQDHATGGDYGYTF
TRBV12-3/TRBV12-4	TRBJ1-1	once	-	TGTGCCAGCAGTCGCCGGGGTGACACTGAAGCTTTCTTT	CASSRRGDTEAFF
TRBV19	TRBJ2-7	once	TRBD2	TGTGCCAGTAGTATAGTGGCTAGCGGGAGGGCCGGGTCCTACGAGCAGTACTTC	CASSIVASGRAGSYEQYF
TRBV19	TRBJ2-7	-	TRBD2	TGTGCCAGTAGTATGAGAAGCGGGAGGGCCCGGGACGAGCAGTACTTC	CASSMRSGRARDEQYF
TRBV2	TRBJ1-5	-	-	TGTGCCAGCAAGACAGACAGCAATCAGCCCCAGCATTTT	CASKTDSNQPQHF
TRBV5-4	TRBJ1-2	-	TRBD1	TGTGCCAGCAGCCCCCCGGACAGGGGCGATGGCTACACCTTC	CASSPPDRGDGYTF
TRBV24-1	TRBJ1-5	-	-	TGTGCCACCAGTGACAACAGGATGAATCAGCCCCAGCATTTT	CATSDNRMNQPQHF
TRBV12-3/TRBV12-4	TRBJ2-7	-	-	TGTGCCAGCAGTTTTCTCGGGAGTTACGAGCAGTACTTC	CASSFLGSYEQYF
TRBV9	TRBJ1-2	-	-	TGTGCCAGCAGTGCCTTATTTAATATGGGGGCTGACTACACCTTC	CASSALFNMGADYTF
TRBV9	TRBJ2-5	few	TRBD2	TGTGCCAGCAGCGTAAGTGGAGCGGGGGGGGCGATTGAGACCCAGTACTTC	CASSVSGAGGAIETQYF
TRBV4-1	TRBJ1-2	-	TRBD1	TGCGCCAGCAGCCAAGATCGGAGGGGGCGATATGGCTACACCTTC	CASSQDRRGRYGYTF
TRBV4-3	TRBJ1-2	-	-	TGCGCCAGCAGCCCGGGCAGGGGTAACTATGGCTACACCTTC	CASSPGRGNYGYTF
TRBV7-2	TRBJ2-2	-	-	TGTGCCAGCACCGTATCACAGGGAACCGGGGAGCTGTTTTTT	CASTVSQGTGELFF
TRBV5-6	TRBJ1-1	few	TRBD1	TGTGCCAGCAGCCGCCTTACCGGGACAGGGATCACTGAAGCTTTCTTT	CASSRLTGTGITEAFF
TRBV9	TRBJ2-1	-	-	TGTGCCACGGGGAGAGCCTACAATGAGCAGTTCTTC	CATGRAYNEQFF
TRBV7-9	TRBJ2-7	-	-	TGTGCCAGCAGCTCCAGGGACTCCTCCTACGAGCAGTACTTC	CASSSRDSSYEQYF
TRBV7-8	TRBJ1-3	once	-	TGTGCCAGCAGCTTAACAGGGATCACTGGAAACACCATATATTTT	CASSLTGITGNTIYF
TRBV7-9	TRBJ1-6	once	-	TGTGCCAGCAGCAGTTTGGGGGGAGGCTGGGATAATTCACCCCTCCACTTT	CASSSLGGGWDNSPLHF
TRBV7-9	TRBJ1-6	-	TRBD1	TGTGCCAGCAGCTTAGGGGGACAGGGGGCTTCACCCCTCCACTTT	CASSLGGQGASPLHF
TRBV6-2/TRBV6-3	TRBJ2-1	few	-	TGTGCCAGCAGTTACTCGTTCACGAACAGGGTCTCAATTAATGAGCAGTTCTTC	CASSYSFTNRVSINEQFF
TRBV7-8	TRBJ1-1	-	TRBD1	TGTGCCAGCAGCTTAAGCGACAGGGTCGAAGCTTTCTTT	CASSLSDRVEAFF
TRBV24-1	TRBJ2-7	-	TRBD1	TGTGCCACCAGTGATCCTCTAAGGGGGACAGGGGACTACGAGCAGTACTTC	CATSDPLRGTGDYEQYF
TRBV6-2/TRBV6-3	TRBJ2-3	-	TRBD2	TGTGCCAGCAGTTCCCCGGGACTAGCAATGACGCAGTATTTT	CASSSPGLAMTQYF
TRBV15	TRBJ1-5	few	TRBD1	TGTGCCACCAGCAGAGCTCGACAGGGACATCAGCCCCAGCATTTT	CATSRARQGHQPQHF
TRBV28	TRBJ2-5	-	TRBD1	TGTGCCAGCAGTGCGGACAGGCTGGAGACCCAGTACTTC	CASSADRLETQYF
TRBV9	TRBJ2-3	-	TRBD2	TGTGCCAGCAGCACCGGGACTACGTCTTATACGCAGTATTTT	CASSTGTTSYTQYF
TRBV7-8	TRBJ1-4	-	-	TGTGCCAGCAGCTTAGACCGCGGTGAAAAACTGTTTTTT	CASSLDRGEKLFF
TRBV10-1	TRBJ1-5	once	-	TGCGCCAGCAGTGAGTCTGAGTTTGGCAATCAGCCCCAGCATTTT	CASSESEFGNQPQHF
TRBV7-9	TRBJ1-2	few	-	TGTGCCAGCAGCTTTCAGGGAAACTATGGCTACACCTTC	CASSFQGNYGYTF
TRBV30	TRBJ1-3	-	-	TGTGCCTGGAGTCCTCCGGGGTTTGGAAACACCATATATTTT	CAWSPPGFGNTIYF
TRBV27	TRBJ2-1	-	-	TGTGCCAGCAGTCAATCGGGACTGCTCAATGAGCAGTTCTTC	CASSQSGLLNEQFF
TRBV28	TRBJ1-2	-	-	TGTGCCAGCAGTATGTCAGGGTTTGGCTACACCTTC	CASSMSGFGYTF
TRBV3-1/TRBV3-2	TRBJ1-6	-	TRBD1	TGTGCCAGCAGCCCTGACTGGGACAGTAATTCACCCCTCCACTTT	CASSPDWDSNSPLHF
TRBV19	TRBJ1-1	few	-	TGTGCCAGCGAGGATCGGAACACTGAAGCTTTCTTT	CASEDRNTEAFF